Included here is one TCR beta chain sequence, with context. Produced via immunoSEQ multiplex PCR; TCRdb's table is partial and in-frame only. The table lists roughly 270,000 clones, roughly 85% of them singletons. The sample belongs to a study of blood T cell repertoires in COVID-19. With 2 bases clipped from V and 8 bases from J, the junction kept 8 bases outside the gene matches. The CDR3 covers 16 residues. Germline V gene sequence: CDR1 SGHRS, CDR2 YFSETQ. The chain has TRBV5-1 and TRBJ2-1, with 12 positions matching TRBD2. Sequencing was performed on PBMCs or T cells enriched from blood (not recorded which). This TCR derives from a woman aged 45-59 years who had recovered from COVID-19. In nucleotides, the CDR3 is TGCGCCAGCAGCTTCAATCGACTAGCGGGAGTCTATGAGCAGTTCTTC. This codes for CASSFNRLAGVYEQFF.